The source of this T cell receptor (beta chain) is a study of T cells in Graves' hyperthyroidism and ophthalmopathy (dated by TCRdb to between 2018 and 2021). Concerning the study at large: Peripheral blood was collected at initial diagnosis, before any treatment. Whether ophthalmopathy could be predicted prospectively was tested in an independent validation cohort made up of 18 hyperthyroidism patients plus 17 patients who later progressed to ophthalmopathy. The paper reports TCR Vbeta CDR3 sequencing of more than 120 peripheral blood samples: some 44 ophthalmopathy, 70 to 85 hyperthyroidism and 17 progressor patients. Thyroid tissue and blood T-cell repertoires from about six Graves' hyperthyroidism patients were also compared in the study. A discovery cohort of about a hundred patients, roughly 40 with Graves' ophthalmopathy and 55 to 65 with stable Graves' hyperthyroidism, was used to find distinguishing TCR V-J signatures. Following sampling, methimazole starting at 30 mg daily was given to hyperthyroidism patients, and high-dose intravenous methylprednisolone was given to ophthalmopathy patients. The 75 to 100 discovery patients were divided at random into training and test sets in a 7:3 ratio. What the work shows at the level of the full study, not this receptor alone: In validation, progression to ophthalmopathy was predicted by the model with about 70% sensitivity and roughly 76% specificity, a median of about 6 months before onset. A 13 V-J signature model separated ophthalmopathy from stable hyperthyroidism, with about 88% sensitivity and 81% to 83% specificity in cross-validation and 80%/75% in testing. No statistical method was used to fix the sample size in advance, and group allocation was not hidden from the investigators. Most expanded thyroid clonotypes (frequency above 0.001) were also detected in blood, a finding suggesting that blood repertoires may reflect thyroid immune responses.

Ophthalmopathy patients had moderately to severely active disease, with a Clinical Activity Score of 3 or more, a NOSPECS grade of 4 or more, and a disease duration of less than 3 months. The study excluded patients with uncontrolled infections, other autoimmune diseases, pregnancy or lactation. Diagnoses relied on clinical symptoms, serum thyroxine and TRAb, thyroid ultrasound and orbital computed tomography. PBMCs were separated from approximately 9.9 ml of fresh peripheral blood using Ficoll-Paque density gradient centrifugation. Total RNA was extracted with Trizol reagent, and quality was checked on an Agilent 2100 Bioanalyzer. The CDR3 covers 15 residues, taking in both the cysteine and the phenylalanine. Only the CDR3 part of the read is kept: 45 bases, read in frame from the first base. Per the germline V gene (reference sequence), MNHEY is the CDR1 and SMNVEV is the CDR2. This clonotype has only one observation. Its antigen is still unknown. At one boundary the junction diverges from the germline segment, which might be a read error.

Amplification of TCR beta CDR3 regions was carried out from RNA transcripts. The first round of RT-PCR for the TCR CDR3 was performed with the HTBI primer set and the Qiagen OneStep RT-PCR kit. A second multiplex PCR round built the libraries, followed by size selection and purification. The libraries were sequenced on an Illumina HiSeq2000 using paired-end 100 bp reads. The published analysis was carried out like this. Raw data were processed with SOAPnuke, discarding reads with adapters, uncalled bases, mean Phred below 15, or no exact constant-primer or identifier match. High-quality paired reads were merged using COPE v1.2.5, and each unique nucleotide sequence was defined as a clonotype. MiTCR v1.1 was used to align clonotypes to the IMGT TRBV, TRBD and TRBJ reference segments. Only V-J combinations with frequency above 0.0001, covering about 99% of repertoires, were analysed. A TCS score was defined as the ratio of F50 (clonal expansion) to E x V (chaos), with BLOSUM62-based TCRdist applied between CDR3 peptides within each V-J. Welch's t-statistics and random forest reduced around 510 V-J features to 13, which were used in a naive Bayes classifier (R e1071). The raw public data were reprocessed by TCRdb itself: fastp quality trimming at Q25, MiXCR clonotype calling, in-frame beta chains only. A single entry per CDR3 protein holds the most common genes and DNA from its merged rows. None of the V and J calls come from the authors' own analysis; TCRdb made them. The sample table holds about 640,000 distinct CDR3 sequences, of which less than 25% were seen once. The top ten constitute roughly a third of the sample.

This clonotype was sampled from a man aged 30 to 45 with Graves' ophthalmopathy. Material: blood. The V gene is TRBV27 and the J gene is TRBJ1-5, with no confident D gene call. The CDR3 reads CASSLSALSNPPQHF. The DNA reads TGTGCCAGCAGTTTATCCGCCCTTAGCAATCCGCCCCAGCATTTT.